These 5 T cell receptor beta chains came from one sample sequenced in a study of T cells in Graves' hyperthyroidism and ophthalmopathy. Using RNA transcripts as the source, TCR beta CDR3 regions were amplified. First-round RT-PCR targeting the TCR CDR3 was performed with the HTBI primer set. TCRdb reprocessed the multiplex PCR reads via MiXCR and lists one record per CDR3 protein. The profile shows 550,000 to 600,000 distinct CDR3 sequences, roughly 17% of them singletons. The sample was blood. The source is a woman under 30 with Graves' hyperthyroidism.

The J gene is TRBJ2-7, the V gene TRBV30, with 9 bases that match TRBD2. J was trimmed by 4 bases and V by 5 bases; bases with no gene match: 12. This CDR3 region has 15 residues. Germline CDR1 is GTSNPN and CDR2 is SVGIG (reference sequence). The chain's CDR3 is CAWAEVGAGGYEQYF. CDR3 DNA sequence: TGTGCCTGGGCCGAAGTGGGAGCGGGGGGTTACGAGCAGTACTTC.

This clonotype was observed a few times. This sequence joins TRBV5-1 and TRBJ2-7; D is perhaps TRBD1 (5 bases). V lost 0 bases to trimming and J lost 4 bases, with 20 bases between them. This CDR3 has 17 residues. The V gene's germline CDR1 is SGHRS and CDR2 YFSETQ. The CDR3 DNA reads TGCGCCAGCAGCTTGGGTAATCTCAGGACAACCCATTACGAGCAGTACTTC. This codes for CASSLGNLRTTHYEQYF.

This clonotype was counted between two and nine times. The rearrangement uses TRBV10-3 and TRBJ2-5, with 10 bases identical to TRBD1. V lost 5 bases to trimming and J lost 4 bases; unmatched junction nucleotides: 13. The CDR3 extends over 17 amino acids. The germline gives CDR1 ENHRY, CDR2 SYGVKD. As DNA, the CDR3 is TGTGCCATCAGTCGTTCCGGGGGACAGGGGAGGACAGAGACCCAGTACTTC. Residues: CAISRSGGQGRTETQYF.

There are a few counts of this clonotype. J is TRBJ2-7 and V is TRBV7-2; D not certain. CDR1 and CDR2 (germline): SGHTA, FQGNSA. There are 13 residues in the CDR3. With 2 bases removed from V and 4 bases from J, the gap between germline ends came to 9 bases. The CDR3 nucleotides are TGTGCCAGCAGCTTAAGTAAAGTTTACGAGCAGTACTTC. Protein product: CASSLSKVYEQYF.

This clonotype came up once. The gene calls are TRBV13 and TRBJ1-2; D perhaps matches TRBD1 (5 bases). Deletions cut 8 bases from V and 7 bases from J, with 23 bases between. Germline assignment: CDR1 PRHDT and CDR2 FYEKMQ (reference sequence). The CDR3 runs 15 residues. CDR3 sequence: CASVLAGTERVGYTF. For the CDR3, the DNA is TGTGCCAGCGTGCTCGCCGGGACGGAGAGGGTTGGCTACACCTTC.